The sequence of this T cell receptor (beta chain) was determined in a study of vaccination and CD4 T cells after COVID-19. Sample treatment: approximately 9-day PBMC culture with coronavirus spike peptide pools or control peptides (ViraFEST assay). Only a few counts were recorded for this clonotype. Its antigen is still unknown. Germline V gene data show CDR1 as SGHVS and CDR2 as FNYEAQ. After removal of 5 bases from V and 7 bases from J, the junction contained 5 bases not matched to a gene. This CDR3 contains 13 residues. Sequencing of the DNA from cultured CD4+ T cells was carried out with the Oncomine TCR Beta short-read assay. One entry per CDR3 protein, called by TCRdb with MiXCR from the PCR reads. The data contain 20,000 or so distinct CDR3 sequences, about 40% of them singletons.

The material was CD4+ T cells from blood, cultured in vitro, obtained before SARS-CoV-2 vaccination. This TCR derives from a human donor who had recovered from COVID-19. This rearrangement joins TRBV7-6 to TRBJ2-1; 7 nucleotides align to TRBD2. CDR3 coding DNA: TGTGCCAGCAGCCCTGGGAGGGTGAATGAGCAGTTCTTC. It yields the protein CASSPGRVNEQFF.